This TCR beta chain was recovered during a study of spatial heterogeneity in lung cancer (dated by TCRdb to about 2019). As for the study more broadly: Samples were obtained from 70 to 85 patients with early-stage, untreated non-small cell lung cancer from the lung TRACERx cohort. Beta-chain transcripts were consistently detected in greater numbers than alpha-chain transcripts, which likely reflected higher beta-chain transcript abundance. TCR alpha and beta repertoires were quantitatively compared across multiple tumor regions, matched nontumor lung and blood in non-small cell lung cancer. Follow-up PBMC samples were sequenced whenever available, with the median time to follow-up being approximately two years after resection. Nonsynonymous mutation counts, determined by whole-exome sequencing of tumor tissue, were related to TCR repertoire features. Both alpha and beta chains were TCR-sequenced in samples taken at surgery, namely 220 tumor regions, 62 to 70 matched nontumor lung samples and 55 to 60 PBMC samples. In the raw uncorrected reads, each unique combination of TCR and UMI appeared on average more than ten times. What the research found in general, with its limitations: Only 15 or so patients were included in the comparisons of baseline and follow-up blood repertoires. Ubiquitous expanded tumor TCRs showed up in blood more often at tumor resection than at routine follow-up. Additional single-cell paired TCR alpha and beta sequencing was considered necessary to confirm, at a functional level, the hypothesis that regional TCRs recognize regional mutations.

The sample's time point, from its label and the paper: blood at routine non-recurrence follow-up after resection. TCR sequencing used whole RNA extracted from tumor and nontumor lung tissue, or from cryopreserved PBMC samples, without cell sorting. Patients were selected for TCR sequencing only if sufficient RNA was available from at least two tumor regions. In its sample, this clonotype was seen many times. Its antigen target is currently unknown. No per-base quality is available; no much larger clone lies one base away. Receptor libraries were prepared by 5' RACE. Sequencing was carried out with a NextSeq 500. In the TCR library protocol, a unique molecular identifier was attached to each TCR cDNA molecule so that PCR and sequencing errors could be corrected. From the authors' description of their analysis: Decombinator tools were used for TCR identification, UMI-based error correction and CDR3 extraction. Expanded TCRs were defined as those above a frequency of 2 per 1,000, corresponding to the top 1% of the tumor frequency distribution. Each repertoire was subsampled 100 times to 5,000 TCRs, after which Renyi diversity was computed with the R vegan package. CDR3 similarity networks were built from amino acid triplet string-kernel similarity, connecting CDR3s with pairwise similarity above 0.82. TCRdb handled the public reads itself, with Q25 trimming in fastp and clone calling in MiXCR, and kept productive beta chains. Duplicate CDR3 protein sequences are folded into a single record with the most common DNA and genes. TCRdb assigned the V and J calls; the authors' analysis was not used. The sample table shows approximately 39,000 distinct CDR3 sequences, and around 7.6% are seen once. The ten largest clones capture roughly a tenth of the sample.

CDR1 and CDR2 are drawn from the germline V gene: SGHAT, FQNNGV. V is reduced by 4 bases and J by 5 bases, leaving a spacing of 20 bases between them. Its CDR3 holds 16 amino acids, cysteine through phenylalanine. Of the read, only the CDR3 DNA is kept; its 48 bases are in frame from base 1. This receptor was obtained from a male donor with early-stage non-small cell lung cancer. The rearrangement combines TRBV11-2 with TRBJ2-5; the D gene is perhaps TRBD1, on 5 matching bases. The sample consisted of PBMCs, taken at follow-up. The sequenced DNA: TGTGCCAGCAGCTATAGACCTCCCGCGGCAGGGGAGACCCAGTACTTC. This yields the protein CASSYRPPAAGETQYF. The full variable domain, completed from the reference TRBV11-2 and TRBJ2-5 proteins outside the CDR3, reads EAGVAQSPRYKIIEKRQSVAFWCNPISGHATLYWYQQILGQGPKLLIQFQNNGVVDDSQLPKDRFSAERLKGVDSTLKIQPAKLEDSAVYLCASSYRPPAAGETQYFGPGTRLLVL.